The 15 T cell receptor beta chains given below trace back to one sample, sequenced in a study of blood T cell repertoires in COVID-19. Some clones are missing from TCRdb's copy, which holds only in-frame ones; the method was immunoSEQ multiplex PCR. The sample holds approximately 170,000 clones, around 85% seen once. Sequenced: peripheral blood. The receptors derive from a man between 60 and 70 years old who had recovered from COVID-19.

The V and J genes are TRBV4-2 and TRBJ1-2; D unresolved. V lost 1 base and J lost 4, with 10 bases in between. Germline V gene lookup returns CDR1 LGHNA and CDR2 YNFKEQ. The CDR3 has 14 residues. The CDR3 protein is CASSQAEGAYGYTF. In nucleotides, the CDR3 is TGTGCCAGCAGCCAAGCAGAGGGAGCCTATGGCTACACCTTC.

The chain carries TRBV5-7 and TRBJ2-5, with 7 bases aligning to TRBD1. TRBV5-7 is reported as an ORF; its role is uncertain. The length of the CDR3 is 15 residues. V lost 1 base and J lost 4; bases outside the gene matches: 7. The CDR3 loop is CASSLTRGGGETQYF. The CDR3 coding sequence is TGTGCCAGCAGCTTGACTCGAGGGGGCGGAGAGACCCAGTACTTC.

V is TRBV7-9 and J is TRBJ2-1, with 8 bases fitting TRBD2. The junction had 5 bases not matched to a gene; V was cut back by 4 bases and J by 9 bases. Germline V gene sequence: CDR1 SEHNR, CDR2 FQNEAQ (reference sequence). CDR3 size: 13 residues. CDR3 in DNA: TGTGCCAGCAGCTACACTAGCGGTCTTGAGCAGTTCTTC. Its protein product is CASSYTSGLEQFF.

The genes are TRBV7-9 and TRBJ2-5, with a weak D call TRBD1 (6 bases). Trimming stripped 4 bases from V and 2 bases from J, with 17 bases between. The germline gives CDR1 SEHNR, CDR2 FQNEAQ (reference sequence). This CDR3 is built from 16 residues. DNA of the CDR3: TGTGCCAGCAGCTCAAACAGGGAAGCGGAGCAAGAGACCCAGTACTTC. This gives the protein CASSSNREAEQETQYF.

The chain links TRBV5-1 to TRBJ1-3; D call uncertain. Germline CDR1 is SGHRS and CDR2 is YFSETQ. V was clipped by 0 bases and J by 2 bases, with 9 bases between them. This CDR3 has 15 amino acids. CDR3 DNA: TGCGCCAGCAGCTTGGGAAGCCCGACTGGAAACACCATATATTTT. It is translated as CASSLGSPTGNTIYF.

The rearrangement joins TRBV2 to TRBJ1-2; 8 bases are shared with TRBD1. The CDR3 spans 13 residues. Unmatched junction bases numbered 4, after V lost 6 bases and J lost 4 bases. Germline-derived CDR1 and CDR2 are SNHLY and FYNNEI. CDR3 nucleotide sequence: TGTGCCAGCAGCGGACAGGGACTCTATGGCTACACCTTC. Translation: CASSGQGLYGYTF.

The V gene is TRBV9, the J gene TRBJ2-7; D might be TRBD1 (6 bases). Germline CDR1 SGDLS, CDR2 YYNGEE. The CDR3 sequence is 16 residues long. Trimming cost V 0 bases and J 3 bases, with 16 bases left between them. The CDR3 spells CASSVDLGTNFYEQYF. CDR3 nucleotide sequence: TGTGCCAGCAGCGTAGATCTTGGGACAAACTTCTACGAGCAGTACTTC.

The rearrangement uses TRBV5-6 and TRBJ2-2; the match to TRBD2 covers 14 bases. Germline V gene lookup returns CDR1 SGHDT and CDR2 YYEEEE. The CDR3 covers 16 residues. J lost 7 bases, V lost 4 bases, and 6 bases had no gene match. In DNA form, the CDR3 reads TGTGCCAGCAGCCGACTAGCGGGGGGGCTGAGCGGGGAGCTGTTTTTT. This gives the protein CASSRLAGGLSGELFF.

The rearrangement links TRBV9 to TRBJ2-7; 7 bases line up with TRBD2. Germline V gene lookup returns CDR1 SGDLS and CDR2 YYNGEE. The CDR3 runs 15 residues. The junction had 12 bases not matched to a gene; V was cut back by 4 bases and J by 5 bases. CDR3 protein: CASSHGTNRGHEQYF. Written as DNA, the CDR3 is TGTGCCAGCAGCCACGGGACTAACCGGGGCCACGAGCAGTACTTC.

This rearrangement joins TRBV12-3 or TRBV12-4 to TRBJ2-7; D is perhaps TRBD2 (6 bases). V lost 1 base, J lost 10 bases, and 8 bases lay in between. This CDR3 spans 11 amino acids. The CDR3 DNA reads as TGTGCCAGCAGTTTAGGGGGGGACCAGTACTTC. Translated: CASSLGGDQYF.

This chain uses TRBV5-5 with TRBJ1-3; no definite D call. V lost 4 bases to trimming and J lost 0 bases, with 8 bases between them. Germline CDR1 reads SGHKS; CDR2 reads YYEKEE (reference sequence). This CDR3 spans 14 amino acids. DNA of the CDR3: TGTGCCAGCAGCCCCTCGGTCTCTGGAAACACCATATATTTT. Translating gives CASSPSVSGNTIYF.

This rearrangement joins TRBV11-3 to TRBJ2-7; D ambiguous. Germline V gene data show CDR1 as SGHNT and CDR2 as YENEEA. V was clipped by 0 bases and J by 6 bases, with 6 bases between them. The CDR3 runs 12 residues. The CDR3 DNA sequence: TGTGCCAGCAGCTTAGATGGAGTCGAGCAGTACTTC. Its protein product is CASSLDGVEQYF.

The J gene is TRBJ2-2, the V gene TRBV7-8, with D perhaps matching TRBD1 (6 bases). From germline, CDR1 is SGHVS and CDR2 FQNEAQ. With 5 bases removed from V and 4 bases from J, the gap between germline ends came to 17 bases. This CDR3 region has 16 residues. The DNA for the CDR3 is TGTGCCAGCAGCCCCGGGCCAGGGGTTGGCACCGGGGAGCTGTTTTTT. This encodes CASSPGPGVGTGELFF.

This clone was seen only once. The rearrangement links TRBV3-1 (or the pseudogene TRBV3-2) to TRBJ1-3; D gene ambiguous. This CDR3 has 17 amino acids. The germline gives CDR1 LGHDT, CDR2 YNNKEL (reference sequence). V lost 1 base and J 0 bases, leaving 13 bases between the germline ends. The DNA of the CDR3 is TGTGCCAGCAGCCAAGGGATTCAGGATTCCTCTGGAAACACCATATATTTT. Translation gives CASSQGIQDSSGNTIYF.

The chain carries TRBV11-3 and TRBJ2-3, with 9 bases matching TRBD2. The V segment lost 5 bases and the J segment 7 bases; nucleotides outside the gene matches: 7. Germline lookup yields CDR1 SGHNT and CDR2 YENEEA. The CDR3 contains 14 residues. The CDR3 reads CASSPQTSGHTQYF. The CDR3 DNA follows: TGTGCCAGCAGCCCCCAGACTAGCGGCCATACGCAGTATTTT.